This section outlines one TCR beta chain sequence together with its context. Its matching antigen is unknown. The sample comes from a study of cytomegalovirus exposure and HLA in healthy donors. At the level of the study: An early data release held some 89 million unique TCRs from HLA-typed donors.

This CDR3 is built from 13 residues. The germline gives CDR1 KGHSH, CDR2 LQKENI. The ends lost 4 bases at V and 7 bases at J; junction bases unmatched: 3. Vbeta (60) and Jbeta (13) primers were used in the PCR. Measured with immunoSEQ multiplex PCR; TCRdb has only the in-frame clones, and not every one. The sample records about 190,000 clones, about 84% being singletons. General study points: A missense DCLRE1C variant was associated with V- and J-gene trimming of TCR beta chains in a later analysis, and an independent cohort replicated the association. In an earlier analysis, in some 500 donors, most V segments appeared productive either ~90% or ~30% of the time. The investigators catalogued under 200 TCR beta chains as cytomegalovirus-associated.

The sequencing input was PBMCs. The receptor's source is a woman in her twenties or thirties in good health and CMV-seropositive. The gene calls are TRBV18 and TRBJ1-4; 7 nucleotides line up with TRBD1. The CDR3 here is CASSQGAGEKLFF. The CDR3 nucleotides are TGTGCCAGCTCACAGGGGGCCGGTGAAAAACTGTTTTTT.